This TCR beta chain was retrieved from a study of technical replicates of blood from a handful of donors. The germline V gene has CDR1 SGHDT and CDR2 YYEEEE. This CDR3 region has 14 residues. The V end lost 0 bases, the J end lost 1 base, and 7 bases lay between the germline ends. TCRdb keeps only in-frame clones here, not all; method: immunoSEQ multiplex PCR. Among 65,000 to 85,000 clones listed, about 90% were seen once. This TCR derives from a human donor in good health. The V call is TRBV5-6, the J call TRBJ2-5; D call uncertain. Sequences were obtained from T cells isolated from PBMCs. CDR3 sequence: CASSLDYGQETQYF. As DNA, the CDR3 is TGTGCCAGCAGCTTGGATTACGGCCAAGAGACCCAGTACTTC.